This TCR beta chain was captured in a study of CD8 T cells in Susac syndrome. The RNA, about 0.45 to 1 ug, was put through reverse transcription using random hexamers. The method of amplification for TCR beta CDR3 was immunoSEQ multiplex PCR, covering 54 Vbeta and 13 Jbeta. TCRdb redid the calling of the immunoSEQ multiplex PCR reads with MiXCR, one entry per CDR3 protein. The sample has around 200,000 distinct CDR3 sequences; roughly 95% are singletons. Isolation of CD8+ and CD4+ T cells was performed negatively, whereas enrichment of TEMRA cells was done by FACS. Study outcomes and limitations: It was acknowledged by the study that relatively few individuals were included in its TCR sequencing and HLA analysis.

Concerning this clonotype: Its target is not known.

The specimen sequenced was CD4+ T cells from PBMCs. This receptor was obtained from a human donor with multiple sclerosis.

CDR3 coding DNA: TGTGCCAGCAGCGTTTCCTCGGGACTAGCGGGAGAGACCCAGTACTTC. It encodes CASSVSSGLAGETQYF. This rearrangement joins TRBV9 to TRBJ2-5; 12 bases match TRBD2. Germline lookup yields CDR1 SGDLS and CDR2 YYNGEE. There are 16 residues in the CDR3. Germline trimming cut 2 bases from V and 4 bases from J; bases unmatched to any gene: 6.